Listed below are T cell receptor beta chains from one sample, sequenced in a study. TCRdb re-called the RT-PCR reads through MiXCR, storing one row per CDR3 protein. Among about 700,000 distinct CDR3 sequences listed, approximately 15% were seen once. Specimen: memory CD4+ T cells from blood. These receptors all stem from a female donor in good health, serving as a healthy control. The conserved cysteine and the conserved F or W are not part of the CDR3 here. The order of the fields is J gene, V gene, CDR3 protein.

J: TRBJ2-5; V: TRBV5-1; CDR3: ASSFQGAGETQY
J: TRBJ2-7; V: TRBV27; CDR3: ASSEGRPYEQY
J: TRBJ2-3; V: TRBV3-1; CDR3: ASSQDTKLNTQY
J: TRBJ2-5; V: TRBV6-1; CDR3: ASSESASAGQETQY
J: TRBJ1-1; V: TRBV5-1; CDR3: ASSPDIGWAEAF
J: TRBJ1-3; V: TRBV6-1; CDR3: ASSRDTMQSGNTIY
J: TRBJ1-3; V: TRBV12-3/TRBV12-4; CDR3: ASSLSGNTIY
J: TRBJ2-7; V: TRBV7-6; CDR3: ASSNSLAHYEQY
J: TRBJ2-2; V: TRBV20-1; CDR3: SVRLAGGGAGELF
J: TRBJ2-3; V: TRBV29-1; CDR3: SVEARTGLDTQY
J: TRBJ2-1; V: TRBV20-1; CDR3: SARFIWGTYNEQF
J: TRBJ2-3; V: TRBV20-1; CDR3: SAALRSGMRSDTQY
J: TRBJ2-7; V: TRBV29-1; CDR3: SVVTGSSYEQY
J: TRBJ1-6; V: TRBV20-1; CDR3: SARDPGQGANSPLH
J: TRBJ2-3; V: TRBV10-2; CDR3: ASSRQGFVTDTQY
J: TRBJ2-3; V: TRBV7-9; CDR3: ASSLGGWTDTQY
J: TRBJ1-5; V: TRBV10-3; CDR3: AITTADSNQPQH
J: TRBJ2-5; V: TRBV7-2; CDR3: ASSFSGSGDETQY
J: TRBJ2-3; V: TRBV20-1; CDR3: SAQSIQNTQY
J: TRBJ2-1; V: TRBV24-1; CDR3: ATSHTGNLDNEQF
J: TRBJ2-2; V: TRBV4-3; CDR3: ASSRGSNTGELF
J: TRBJ2-7; V: TRBV11-2; CDR3: ASSSIRGTSSGHEQY
J: TRBJ2-7; V: TRBV5-1; CDR3: ASSPGDRVGYEQY
J: TRBJ2-1; V: TRBV28; CDR3: ASSLLDLLGLAGGVGYNEQF
J: TRBJ1-5; V: TRBV19; CDR3: ASSIVPDYSNQPQH
J: TRBJ2-5; V: TRBV5-1; CDR3: ASSFGDGETQY
J: TRBJ2-7; V: TRBV20-1; CDR3: SAPAGGAFSYEQY
J: TRBJ2-7; V: TRBV20-1; CDR3: SARDAGTASEQY
J: TRBJ2-7; V: TRBV29-1; CDR3: SVDHGDNEQY